The T cell receptor beta chain under discussion was sequenced for a study of shared clonotypes between healthy human individuals. Study information: The donor group consisted of two women and a few men, aged 18 to 49.

In the study's own analysis: Junction-only sequences without quality scores came from ImmunoSEQ, so filtering differed. Only in-frame clones appear in the TCRdb table, and some are missing; sequencing was by immunoSEQ multiplex PCR. Clonal size and the V and J genes are those of that table, whereas D and trimming came from the DNA. Here the sample spans about 490,000 clones, about 80% being singletons. With respect to this clone: Other DNA sequences from this sample encode an identical CDR3 as well.

There are 11 residues in the CDR3. Germline lookup yields CDR1 SEHNR and CDR2 FQNEAQ (reference sequence). V gave up 2 bases and J gave up 6 bases, with 1 base separating them. Unsorted samples, those not sorted, used 70 million to 95 million PBMCs for genomic DNA. V and J are TRBV7-9 and TRBJ1-4; the D is unclear. The TCR originated in a woman aged 35 to 49 in good health. Some clones in this sample may be carry-over from other donors' samples. The sample taken for sequencing was PBMCs. The CDR3 sequence: CASSLYEKLFF. Here the CDR3 DNA reads TGTGCCAGCAGCTTATATGAAAAACTGTTTTTT.